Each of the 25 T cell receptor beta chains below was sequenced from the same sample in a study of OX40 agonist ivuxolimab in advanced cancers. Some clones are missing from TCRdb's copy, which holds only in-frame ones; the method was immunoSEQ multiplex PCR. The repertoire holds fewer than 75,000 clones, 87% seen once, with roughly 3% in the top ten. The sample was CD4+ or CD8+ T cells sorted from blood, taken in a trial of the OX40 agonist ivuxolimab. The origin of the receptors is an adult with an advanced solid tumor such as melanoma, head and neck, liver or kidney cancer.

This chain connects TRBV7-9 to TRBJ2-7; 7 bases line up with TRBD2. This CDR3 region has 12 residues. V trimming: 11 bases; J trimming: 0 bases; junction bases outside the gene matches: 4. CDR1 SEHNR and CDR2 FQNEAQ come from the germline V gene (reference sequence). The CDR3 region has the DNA TGTGCCTGCGGGAGTTCCTCCTACGAGCAGTACTTC. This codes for CACGSSSYEQYF. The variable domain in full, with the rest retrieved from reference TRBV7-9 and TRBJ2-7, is DTGVSQNPRHKITKRGQNVTFRCDPISEHNRLYWYRQTLGQGPEFLTYFQNEAQLEKSRLLSDRFSAERPKGSFSTLEIQRTEQGDSAMYLCACGSSSYEQYFGPGTRLTVT.

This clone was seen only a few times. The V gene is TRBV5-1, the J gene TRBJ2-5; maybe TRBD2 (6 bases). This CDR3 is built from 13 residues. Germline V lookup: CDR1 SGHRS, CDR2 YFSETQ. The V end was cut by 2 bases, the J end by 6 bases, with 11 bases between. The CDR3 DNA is TGCGCCAGCAGCTTCGGGGGTTCGAAGACCCAGTACTTC. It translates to CASSFGGSKTQYF. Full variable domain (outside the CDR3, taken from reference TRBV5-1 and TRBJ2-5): KAGVTQTPRYLIKTRGQQVTLSCSPISGHRSVSWYQQTPGQGLQFLFEYFSETQRNKGNFPGRFSGRQFSNSRSEMNVSTLELGDSALYLCASSFGGSKTQYFGPGTRLLVL.

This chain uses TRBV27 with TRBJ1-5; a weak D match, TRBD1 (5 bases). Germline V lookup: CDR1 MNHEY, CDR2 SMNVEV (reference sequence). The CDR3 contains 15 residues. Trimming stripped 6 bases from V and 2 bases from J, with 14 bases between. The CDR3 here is CASRGRGGGNQPQHF. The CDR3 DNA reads TGTGCCAGCAGAGGGCGGGGGGGTGGCAATCAGCCCCAGCATTTT.

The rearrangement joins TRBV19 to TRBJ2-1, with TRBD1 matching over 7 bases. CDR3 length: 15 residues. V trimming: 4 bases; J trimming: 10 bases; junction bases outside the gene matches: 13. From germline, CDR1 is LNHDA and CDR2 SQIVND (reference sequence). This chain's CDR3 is CASSTTPTGFGEQFF. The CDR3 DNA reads TGTGCCAGTAGTACAACCCCGACAGGGTTCGGGGAGCAGTTCTTC.

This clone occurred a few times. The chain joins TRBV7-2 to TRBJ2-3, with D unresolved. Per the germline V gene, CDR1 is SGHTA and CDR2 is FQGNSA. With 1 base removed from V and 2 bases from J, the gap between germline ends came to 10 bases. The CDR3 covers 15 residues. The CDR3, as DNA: TGTGCCAGCAGCTTAGGGGGATATTCCACAGATACGCAGTATTTT. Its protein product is CASSLGGYSTDTQYF.

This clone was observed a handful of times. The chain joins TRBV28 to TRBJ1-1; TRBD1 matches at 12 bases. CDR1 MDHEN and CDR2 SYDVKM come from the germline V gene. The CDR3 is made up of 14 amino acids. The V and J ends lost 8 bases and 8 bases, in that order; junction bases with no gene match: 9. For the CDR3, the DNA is TGTGCCAGCGGGGGCTCCGGGACAGGGGGCGAAGCTTTCTTT. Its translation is CASGGSGTGGEAFF.

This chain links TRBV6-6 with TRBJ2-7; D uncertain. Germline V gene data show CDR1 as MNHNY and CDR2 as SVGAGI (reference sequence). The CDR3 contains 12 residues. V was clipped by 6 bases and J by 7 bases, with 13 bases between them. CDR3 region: CASSQIGDEQYF. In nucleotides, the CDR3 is TGTGCCAGCAGCCAGATAGGAGATGAGCAGTACTTC.

CDR3 in DNA: TGTGCCAGCAGCGTAGATGGACAGCCCTACAATGAGCAGTTCTTC. Translation gives CASSVDGQPYNEQFF. J is TRBJ2-1 and V is TRBV9, with D maybe TRBD1 (6 bases). The CDR3 consists of 15 residues. V dropped 0 bases and J dropped 2 bases, with 9 bases sitting between them. CDR1 SGDLS and CDR2 YYNGEE come from the germline V gene. Full variable domain (missing parts from reference TRBV9 and TRBJ2-1): DSGVTQTPKHLITATGQRVTLRCSPRSGDLSVYWYQQSLDQGLQFLIQYYNGEERAKGNILERFSAQQFPDLHSELNLSSLELGDSALYFCASSVDGQPYNEQFFGPGTRLTVL.

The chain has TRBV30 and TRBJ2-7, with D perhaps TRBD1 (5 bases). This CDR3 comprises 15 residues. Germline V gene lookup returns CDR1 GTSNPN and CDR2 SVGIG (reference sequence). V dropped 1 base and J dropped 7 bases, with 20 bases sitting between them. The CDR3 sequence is CAWSALPGFIGEQYF. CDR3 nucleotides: TGTGCCTGGAGTGCCCTACCAGGGTTTATAGGGGAGCAGTACTTC.

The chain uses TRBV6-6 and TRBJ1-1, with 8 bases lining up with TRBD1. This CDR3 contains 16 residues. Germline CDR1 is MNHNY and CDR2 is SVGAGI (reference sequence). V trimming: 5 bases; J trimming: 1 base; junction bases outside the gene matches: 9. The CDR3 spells CASSKGQGLANTEAFF. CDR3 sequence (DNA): TGTGCCAGCAGTAAAGGACAGGGTTTGGCGAACACTGAAGCTTTCTTT.

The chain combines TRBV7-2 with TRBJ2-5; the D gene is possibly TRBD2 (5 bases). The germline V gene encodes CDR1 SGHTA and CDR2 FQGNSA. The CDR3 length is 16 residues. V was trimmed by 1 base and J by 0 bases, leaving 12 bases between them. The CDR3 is CASSLVATTYQETQYF. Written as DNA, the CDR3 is TGTGCCAGCAGCTTAGTAGCGACAACGTACCAAGAGACCCAGTACTTC.

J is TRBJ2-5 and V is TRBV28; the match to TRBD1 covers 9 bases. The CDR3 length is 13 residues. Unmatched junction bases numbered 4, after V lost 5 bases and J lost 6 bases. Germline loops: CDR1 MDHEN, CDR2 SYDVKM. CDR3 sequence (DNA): TGTGCCAGCAGTACACACAGGGGGCAGACCCAGTACTTC. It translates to CASSTHRGQTQYF.

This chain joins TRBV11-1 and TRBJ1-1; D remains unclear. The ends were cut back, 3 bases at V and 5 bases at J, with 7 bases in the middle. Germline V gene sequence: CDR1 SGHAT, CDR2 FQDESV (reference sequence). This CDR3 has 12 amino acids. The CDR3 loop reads CASSLKETEAFF. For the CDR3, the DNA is TGTGCCAGCAGCTTGAAGGAAACTGAAGCTTTCTTT.

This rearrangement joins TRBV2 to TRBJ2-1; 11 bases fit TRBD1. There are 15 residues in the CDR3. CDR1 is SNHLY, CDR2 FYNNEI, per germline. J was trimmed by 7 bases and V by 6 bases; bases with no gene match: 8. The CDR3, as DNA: TGTGCCAGCAGCACCGGGACAGGGGGAGGGAATGAGCAGTTCTTC. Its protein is CASSTGTGGGNEQFF.

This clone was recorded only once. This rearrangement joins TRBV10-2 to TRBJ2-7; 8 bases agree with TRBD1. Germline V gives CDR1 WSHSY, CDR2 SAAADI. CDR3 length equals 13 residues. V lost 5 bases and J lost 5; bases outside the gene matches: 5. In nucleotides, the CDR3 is TGCGCCAGCAGTACAGGGGGTCACAACGAGCAGTACTTC. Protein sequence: CASSTGGHNEQYF.

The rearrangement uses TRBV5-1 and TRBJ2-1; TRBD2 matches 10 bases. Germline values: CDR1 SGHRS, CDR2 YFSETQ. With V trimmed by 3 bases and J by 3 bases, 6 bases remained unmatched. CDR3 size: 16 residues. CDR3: CASSWYRTSGYNEQFF. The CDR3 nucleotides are TGCGCCAGCAGCTGGTACCGGACTAGCGGCTACAATGAGCAGTTCTTC.

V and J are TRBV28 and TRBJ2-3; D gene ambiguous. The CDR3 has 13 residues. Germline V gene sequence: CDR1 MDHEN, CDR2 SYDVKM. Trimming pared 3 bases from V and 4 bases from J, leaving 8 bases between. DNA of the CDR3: TGTGCCAGCAGTTTGCCCAGCGCAGATACGCAGTATTTT. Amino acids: CASSLPSADTQYF.

CDR3 protein: CASSPYGRGGTGELFF. DNA for the CDR3: TGTGCCAGCAGCCCGTACGGGAGAGGGGGTACCGGGGAGCTGTTTTTT. This chain joins TRBV14 and TRBJ2-2, with D tentatively TRBD1 or TRBD2 (6 bases each). The CDR3 has 16 amino acids. Germline CDR1 reads SGHDN; CDR2 reads FVKESK. V was pared by 4 bases and J by 5 bases, with 17 bases between.

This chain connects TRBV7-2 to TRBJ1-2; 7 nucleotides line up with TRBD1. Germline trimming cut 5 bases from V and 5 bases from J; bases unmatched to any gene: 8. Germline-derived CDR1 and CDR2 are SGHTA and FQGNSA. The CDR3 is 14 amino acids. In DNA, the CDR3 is TGTGCCAGCAGCCCAACTGGGACAGTTTATGGCTACACCTTC. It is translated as CASSPTGTVYGYTF.

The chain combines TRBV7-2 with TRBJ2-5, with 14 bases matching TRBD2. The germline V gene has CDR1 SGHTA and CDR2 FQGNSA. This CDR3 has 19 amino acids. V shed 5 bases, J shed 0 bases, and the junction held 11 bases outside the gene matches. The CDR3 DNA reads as TGTGCCAGCAGCCTCTACCCCGGACTAGCGGGAGGCTACCAAGAGACCCAGTACTTC. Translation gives CASSLYPGLAGGYQETQYF.

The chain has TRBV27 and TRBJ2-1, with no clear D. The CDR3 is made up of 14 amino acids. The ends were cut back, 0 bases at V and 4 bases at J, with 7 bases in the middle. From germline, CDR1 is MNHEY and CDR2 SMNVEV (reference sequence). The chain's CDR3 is CASSLSSPYNEQFF. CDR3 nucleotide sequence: TGTGCCAGCAGTTTATCGAGTCCGTACAATGAGCAGTTCTTC.

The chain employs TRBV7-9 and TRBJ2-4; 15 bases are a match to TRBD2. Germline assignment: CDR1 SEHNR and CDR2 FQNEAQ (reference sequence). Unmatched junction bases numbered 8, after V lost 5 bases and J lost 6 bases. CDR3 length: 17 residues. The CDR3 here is CASSLMGGLAGGNIQYF. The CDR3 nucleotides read TGTGCCAGCAGCCTTATGGGGGGACTAGCGGGAGGAAACATTCAGTACTTC.

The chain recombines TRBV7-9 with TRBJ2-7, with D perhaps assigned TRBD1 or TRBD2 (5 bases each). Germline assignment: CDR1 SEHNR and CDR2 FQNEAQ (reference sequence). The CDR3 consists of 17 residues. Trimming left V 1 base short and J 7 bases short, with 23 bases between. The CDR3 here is CASSLVTGPRATGEQYF. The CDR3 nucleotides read TGTGCCAGCAGCTTAGTGACGGGGCCACGAGCGACGGGAGAGCAGTACTTC.

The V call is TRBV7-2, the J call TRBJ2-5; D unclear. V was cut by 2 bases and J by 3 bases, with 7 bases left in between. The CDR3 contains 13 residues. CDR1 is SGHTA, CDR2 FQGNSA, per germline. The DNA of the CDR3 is TGTGCCAGCAGCTTAAGTAGAGAAGAGACCCAGTACTTC. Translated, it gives CASSLSREETQYF.

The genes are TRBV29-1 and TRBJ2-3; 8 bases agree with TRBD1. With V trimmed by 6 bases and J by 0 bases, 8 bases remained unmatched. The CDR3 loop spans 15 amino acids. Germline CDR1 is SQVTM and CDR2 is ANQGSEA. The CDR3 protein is CSVPTGGGSTDTQYF. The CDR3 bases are TGCAGCGTACCAACAGGGGGAGGAAGCACAGATACGCAGTATTTT.